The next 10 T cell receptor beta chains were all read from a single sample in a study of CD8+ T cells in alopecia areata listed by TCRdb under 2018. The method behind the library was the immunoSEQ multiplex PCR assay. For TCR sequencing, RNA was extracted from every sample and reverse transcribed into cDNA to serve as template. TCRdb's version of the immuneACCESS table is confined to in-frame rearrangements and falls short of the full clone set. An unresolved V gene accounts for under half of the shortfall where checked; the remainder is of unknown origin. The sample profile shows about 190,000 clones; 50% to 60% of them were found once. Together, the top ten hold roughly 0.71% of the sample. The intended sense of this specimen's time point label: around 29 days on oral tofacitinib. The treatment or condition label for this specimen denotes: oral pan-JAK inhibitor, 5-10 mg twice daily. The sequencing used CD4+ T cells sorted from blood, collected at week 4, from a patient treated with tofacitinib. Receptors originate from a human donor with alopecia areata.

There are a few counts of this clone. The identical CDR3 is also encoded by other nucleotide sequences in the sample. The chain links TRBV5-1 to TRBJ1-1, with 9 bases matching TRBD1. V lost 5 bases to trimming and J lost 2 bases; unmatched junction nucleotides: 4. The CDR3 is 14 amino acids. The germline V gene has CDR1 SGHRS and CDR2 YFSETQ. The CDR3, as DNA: TGCGCCAGCAGTTCGACAGGGGGTAACACTGAAGCTTTCTTT. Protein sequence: CASSSTGGNTEAFF.

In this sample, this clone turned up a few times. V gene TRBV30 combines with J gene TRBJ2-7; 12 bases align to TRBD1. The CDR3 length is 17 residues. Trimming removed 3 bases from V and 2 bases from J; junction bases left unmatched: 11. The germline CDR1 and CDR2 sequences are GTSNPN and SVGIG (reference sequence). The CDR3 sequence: CAWRGQGAAGTAYEQYF. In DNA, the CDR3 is TGTGCCTGGAGGGGACAGGGGGCCGCGGGGACCGCCTACGAGCAGTACTTC.

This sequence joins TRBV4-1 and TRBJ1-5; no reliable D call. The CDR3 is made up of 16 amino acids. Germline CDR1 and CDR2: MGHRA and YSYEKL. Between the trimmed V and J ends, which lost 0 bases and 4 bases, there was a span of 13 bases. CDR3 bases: TGCGCCAGCAGCCAAGAGGTAGGGCTGTCAAATCAGCCCCAGCATTTT. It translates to CASSQEVGLSNQPQHF.

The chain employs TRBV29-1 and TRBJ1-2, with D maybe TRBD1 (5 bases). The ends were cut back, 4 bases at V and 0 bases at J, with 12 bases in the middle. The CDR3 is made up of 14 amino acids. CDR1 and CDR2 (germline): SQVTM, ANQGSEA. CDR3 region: CSVVPGTANYGYTF. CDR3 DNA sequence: TGCAGCGTTGTACCAGGGACGGCTAACTATGGCTACACCTTC.

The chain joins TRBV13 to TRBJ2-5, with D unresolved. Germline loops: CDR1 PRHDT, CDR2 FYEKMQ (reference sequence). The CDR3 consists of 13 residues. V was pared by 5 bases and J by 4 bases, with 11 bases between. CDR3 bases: TGTGCCAGCAGCGTGACGGCCGGAGAGACCCAGTACTTC. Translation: CASSVTAGETQYF.

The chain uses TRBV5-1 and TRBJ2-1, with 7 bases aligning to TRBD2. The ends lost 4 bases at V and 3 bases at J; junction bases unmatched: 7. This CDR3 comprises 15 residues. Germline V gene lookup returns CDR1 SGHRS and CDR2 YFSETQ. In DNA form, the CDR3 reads TGCGCCAGCAGCGCCAGCGGGATGGTCTACAATGAGCAGTTCTTC. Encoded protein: CASSASGMVYNEQFF.

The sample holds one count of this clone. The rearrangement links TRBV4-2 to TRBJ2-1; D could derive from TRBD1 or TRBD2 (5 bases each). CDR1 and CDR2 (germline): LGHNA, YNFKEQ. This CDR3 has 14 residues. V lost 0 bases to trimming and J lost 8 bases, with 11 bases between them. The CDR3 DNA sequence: TGTGCCAGCAGCCAAGAAGTTTGGGACGATGAGCAGTTCTTC. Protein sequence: CASSQEVWDDEQFF.

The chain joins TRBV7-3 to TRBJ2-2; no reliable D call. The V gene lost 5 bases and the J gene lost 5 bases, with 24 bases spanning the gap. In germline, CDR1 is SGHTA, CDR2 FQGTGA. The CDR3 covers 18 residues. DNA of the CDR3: TGTGCCAGCAGCACACACCATGGGTCGCCAGGACGGACCGGGGAGCTGTTTTTT. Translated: CASSTHHGSPGRTGELFF.

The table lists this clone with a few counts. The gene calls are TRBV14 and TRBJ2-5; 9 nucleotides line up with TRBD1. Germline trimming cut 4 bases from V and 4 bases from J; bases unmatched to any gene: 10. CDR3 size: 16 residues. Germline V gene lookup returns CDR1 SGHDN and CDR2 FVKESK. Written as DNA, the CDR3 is TGTGCCAGCAGCCTCTTACAGGGGGCAATGGGAGAGACCCAGTACTTC. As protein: CASSLLQGAMGETQYF.

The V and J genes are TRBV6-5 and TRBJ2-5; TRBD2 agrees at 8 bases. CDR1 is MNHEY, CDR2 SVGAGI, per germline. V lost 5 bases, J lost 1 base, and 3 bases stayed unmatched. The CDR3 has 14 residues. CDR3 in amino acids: CASSVLAVQETQYF. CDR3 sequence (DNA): TGTGCCAGCAGTGTACTAGCGGTCCAAGAGACCCAGTACTTC.